The rows below give T cell receptor beta chains drawn from one sample of a study of identical twins. MiXCR, applied by TCRdb to the 5' RACE reads, yields one record per CDR3 protein. The profile covers around 470,000 distinct CDR3 sequences, with 14% appearing a single time and around 0.57% taken by the ten largest. These data are also associated with another study on yellow fever vaccine responses in identical twins.

Sequenced sample: CD4+ T cells sorted from blood. The receptors here all came from a woman aged 18-29 years in good health. CDR3s include the opening cysteine and the closing phenylalanine or tryptophan. Each record gives: clone size, V gene, J gene, D gene, CDR3 DNA, CDR3 protein. A D gene is named only where the DNA matches it firmly. Clone size is shown for a subset of rows, as once, few, many or a class of expanded clone.

size: -
V: TRBV12-3/TRBV12-4
J: TRBJ2-3
D: TRBD2
DNA: TGTGCCAGCAACGATAAGCGGGGGGCTAGCACAGATACGCAGTATTTT
CDR3: CASNDKRGASTDTQYF

size: few
V: TRBV10-3
J: TRBJ2-3
D: -
DNA: TGTGCCATCAGTGGTGGGACACCACTTGGAGATACGCAGTATTTT
CDR3: CAISGGTPLGDTQYF

size: -
V: TRBV6-4
J: TRBJ2-5
D: TRBD1
DNA: TGTGCCATCAGCTTCTCAATGACAGGGGCCGGGGTAGTCCAAGAGACCCAGTACTTC
CDR3: CAISFSMTGAGVVQETQYF

size: -
V: TRBV7-6
J: TRBJ2-7
D: TRBD1
DNA: TGTGCCAGCAGCTTAGGTGAACAGGGGTACGAGCAGTACTTC
CDR3: CASSLGEQGYEQYF

size: few
V: TRBV20-1
J: TRBJ2-3
D: TRBD2
DNA: TGCAGTGCTCCCGGGACTAGCGGGGGTCTTAGCACAGATACGCAGTATTTT
CDR3: CSAPGTSGGLSTDTQYF

size: -
V: TRBV20-1
J: TRBJ2-2
D: -
DNA: TGCAGTGCTAGACGAATCGGTTTCGCGAACACCGGGGAGCTGTTTTTT
CDR3: CSARRIGFANTGELFF

size: few
V: TRBV6-2/TRBV6-3
J: TRBJ2-4
D: -
DNA: TGTGCCAGCACCAGAGGAGGGACTAAAAACATTCAGTACTTC
CDR3: CASTRGGTKNIQYF

size: -
V: TRBV12-3/TRBV12-4
J: TRBJ2-5
D: -
DNA: TGTGCCAGCAGTTCGGGCTCTTATAGGCGAGAGACCCAGTACTTC
CDR3: CASSSGSYRRETQYF

size: -
V: TRBV18
J: TRBJ2-1
D: -
DNA: TGTGCCAGCTCACCACAGACGGGGACCTCCTACAATGAGCAGTTCTTC
CDR3: CASSPQTGTSYNEQFF

size: few
V: TRBV3-1
J: TRBJ2-2
D: -
DNA: TGTGCCAGCAGCGCAGGGAACGGGGAGCTGTTTTTT
CDR3: CASSAGNGELFF

size: many
V: TRBV12-3/TRBV12-4
J: TRBJ2-3
D: -
DNA: TGTGCCAGCAGTTTGGACAGCCCAGATACGCAGTATTTT
CDR3: CASSLDSPDTQYF

size: few
V: TRBV6-2/TRBV6-3
J: TRBJ1-2
D: -
DNA: TGTGCCAGCAGCTTAACAGGAGGAGAGGGCTACACCTTC
CDR3: CASSLTGGEGYTF

size: few
V: TRBV19
J: TRBJ2-5
D: -
DNA: TGTGCCAGTGGCCAAGGGGGGGCGCAAGAGACCCAGTACTTC
CDR3: CASGQGGAQETQYF

size: -
V: TRBV7-2
J: TRBJ2-7
D: -
DNA: TGTGCCAGCAGCTCTCTGGTAGAGGTAGGGCAGTACTTC
CDR3: CASSSLVEVGQYF

size: -
V: TRBV12-3/TRBV12-4
J: TRBJ2-7
D: -
DNA: TGTGCCAGCAGATACGCCGGGACAACCTACGAGCAGTACTTC
CDR3: CASRYAGTTYEQYF

size: many
V: TRBV24-1
J: TRBJ2-1
D: TRBD1
DNA: TGTGCCACCAGAAAGACAGGGGGCGTCCACAATGAGCAGTTCTTC
CDR3: CATRKTGGVHNEQFF

size: many
V: TRBV7-9
J: TRBJ2-7
D: -
DNA: TGTGCCAGCAGTCCCGGGACAACAATTGAGCAGTACTTC
CDR3: CASSPGTTIEQYF

size: -
V: TRBV6-2/TRBV6-3
J: TRBJ2-5
D: TRBD1
DNA: TGTGCCAGCAGAAACCGGGACAGGGTGGGAGAGACCCAGTACTTC
CDR3: CASRNRDRVGETQYF

size: -
V: TRBV6-5
J: TRBJ2-5
D: -
DNA: TGTGCCAGCACTTCGGCTGGGCGCGGGATAGGGGAGACCCAGTACTTC
CDR3: CASTSAGRGIGETQYF

size: -
V: TRBV6-2/TRBV6-3
J: TRBJ2-7
D: -
DNA: TGTGCCAGCAGCTGGGATCCTACCTACGAGCAGTACTTC
CDR3: CASSWDPTYEQYF

size: -
V: TRBV28
J: TRBJ2-7
D: TRBD2
DNA: TGTGCCAGCAGTTTATCGGCTAGCGGGAGGACCAATCCGTACTTC
CDR3: CASSLSASGRTNPYF

size: -
V: TRBV20-1
J: TRBJ2-2
D: TRBD1
DNA: TGCAGTGCTAGGGGGACAGCGAACACCGGGGAGCTGTTTTTT
CDR3: CSARGTANTGELFF

size: -
V: TRBV10-3
J: TRBJ2-1
D: TRBD1
DNA: TGTGCCATCAGTGGAGGACAGGATTACAATGAGCAGTTCTTC
CDR3: CAISGGQDYNEQFF